A single TCR beta chain is shown here with its context. The data were obtained in a study of shared clonotypes between healthy human individuals. Assay runs were performed at deep level. Only in-frame clones appear in the TCRdb table, and some are missing; sequencing was by immunoSEQ multiplex PCR. This table has 2 million to 2.5 million clones, roughly 96% appearing once. This CDR3 spans 14 amino acids. The germline V and J ends were trimmed by 1 base and 4 bases, with 10 bases remaining between them. The germline CDR1 and CDR2 sequences are MGHRA and YSYEKL. The rearrangement uses TRBV4-1 and TRBJ2-5; D not resolved. Sequenced material: naive CD4+ T cells sorted from blood. Subset here: CD45RA+ positively selected. The clonotype was recovered from a man aged 18 to 29 in good health. The CDR3 spells CASSQGGSGETQYF. The CDR3 bases are TGCGCCAGCAGCCAAGGGGGTTCAGGAGAGACCCAGTACTTC.